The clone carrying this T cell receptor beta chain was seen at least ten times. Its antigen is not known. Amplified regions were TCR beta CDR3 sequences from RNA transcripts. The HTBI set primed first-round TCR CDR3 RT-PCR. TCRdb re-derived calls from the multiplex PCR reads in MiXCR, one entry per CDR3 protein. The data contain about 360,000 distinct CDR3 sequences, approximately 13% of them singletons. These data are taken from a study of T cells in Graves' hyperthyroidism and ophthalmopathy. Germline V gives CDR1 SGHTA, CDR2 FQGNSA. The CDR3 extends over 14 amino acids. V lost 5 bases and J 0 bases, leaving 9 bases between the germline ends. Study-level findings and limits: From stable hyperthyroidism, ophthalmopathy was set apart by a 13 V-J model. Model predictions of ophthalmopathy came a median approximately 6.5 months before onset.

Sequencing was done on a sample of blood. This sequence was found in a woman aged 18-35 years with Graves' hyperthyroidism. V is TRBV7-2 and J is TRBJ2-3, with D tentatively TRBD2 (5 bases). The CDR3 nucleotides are TGTGCCAGCAGCCCTAGCTGGAGCACAGATACGCAGTATTTT. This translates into CASSPSWSTDTQYF.